The 11 T cell receptor beta chains in this list originate from one sample, sequenced in a study of post-analysis software for immune sequencing data. Study-wide points: When patients were compared with controls, 4 or 5 TRBV segments were more frequent, TRBV5-6, TRBV5-1 and TRBV20-1 among them.

Prepared libraries of TCR beta cDNA carried unique molecular identifiers. TCRdb itself ran the PCR reads through MiXCR, one entry per CDR3 protein. The sample has hundreds of thousands of distinct CDR3 sequences, roughly 29% seen once. These TCRs' antigens remain unknown. The source material was blood. These receptor sequences come from a girl between 10 and 17 years old with multiple sclerosis.

This clonotype was seen only a few times. This chain joins TRBV5-8 and TRBJ2-3, with TRBD2 matching 7 bases. The V segment lost 4 bases and the J segment 3 bases; nucleotides outside the gene matches: 11. Germline V gene lookup returns CDR1 SGHTS and CDR2 YDEGEE. CDR3 length: 16 amino acids. The CDR3 DNA sequence: TGTGCCAGCAGCCCCCGCGGGGGAAGTGGGACAGATACGCAGTATTTT. Encoded protein: CASSPRGGSGTDTQYF. Combining the CDR3 with reference TRBV5-8 and TRBJ2-3 gives the whole variable domain EAGVTQSPTHLIKTRGQQATLRCSPISGHTSVYWYQQALGLGLQFLLWYDEGEERNRGNFPPRFSGRQFPNYSSELNVNALELEDSALYLCASSPRGGSGTDTQYFGPGTRLTVL.

This clonotype came up a few times. V is TRBV27 and J is TRBJ2-3; TRBD1 or TRBD2 may be the D gene (6 bases each). There are 14 residues in the CDR3. V was cut by 5 bases and J by 6 bases, with 15 bases left in between. Germline CDR1 MNHEY, CDR2 SMNVEV (reference sequence). This CDR3 reads CASSAPGARDTQYF. DNA for the CDR3: TGTGCCAGCAGTGCCCCGGGGGCACGGGATACGCAGTATTTT.

The chain has TRBV20-1 and TRBJ2-2; D is unclear. From germline, CDR1 is DFQATT and CDR2 SNEGSKA (reference sequence). V was clipped by 5 bases and J by 3 bases, with 13 bases between them. The CDR3 runs to 14 residues. The CDR3 here is CSASALKHTGELFF. CDR3 nucleotides: TGCAGTGCTTCGGCCCTCAAACACACCGGGGAGCTGTTTTTT.

The chain recombines TRBV5-6 with TRBJ2-1; 7 bases agree with TRBD1. After removal of 5 bases from V and 3 bases from J, the junction contained 14 bases not matched to a gene. The germline CDR1 and CDR2 sequences are SGHDT and YYEEEE. The CDR3 has 17 amino acids. CDR3 region: CASRSPGQRQDYNEQFF. As DNA, the CDR3 is TGTGCCAGCAGATCTCCGGGACAGAGACAGGACTACAATGAGCAGTTCTTC.

This rearrangement joins TRBV29-1 to TRBJ2-7; 14 nucleotides line up with TRBD2. The tail of the sequence fits TRBJ2-5 better, so the J call may be wrong. Looked up from germline, CDR1 is SQVTM and CDR2 is ANQGSEA. The CDR3 runs to 15 residues. The CDR3 is CSARGTSGGSETQYF. CDR3 nucleotides: TGCAGCGCGAGAGGGACTAGCGGGGGTTCAGAGACCCAGTACTTC.

V and J are TRBV7-2 and TRBJ2-1; no reliable D call. The CDR3 loop spans 13 amino acids. V lost 5 bases and J 6 bases, leaving 11 bases between the germline ends. Germline CDR1 is SGHTA and CDR2 is FQGNSA. The CDR3 nucleotides are TGTGCCAGCAGCCCCCGAGTTCTCAATGAGCAGTTCTTC. This gives the protein CASSPRVLNEQFF.

The table lists this clonotype with many counts. The chain employs TRBV29-1 and TRBJ2-7, with D unresolved. This CDR3 is 10 amino acids long. V shed 4 bases and J shed 5 bases, with 6 bases lying between them. The germline gives CDR1 SQVTM, CDR2 ANQGSEA. The CDR3 reads CSVGNHEQYF. The DNA for the CDR3 is TGCAGCGTTGGCAACCACGAGCAGTACTTC.

Only a few counts were recorded for this clonotype. V gene TRBV15 combines with J gene TRBJ2-1; 8 bases agree with TRBD1. The germline gives CDR1 LNHNV, CDR2 YYDKDF (reference sequence). Trimming cost V 1 base and J 2 bases; bases outside gene matches: 13. The CDR3 sequence is 19 residues long. CDR3 bases: TGTGCCACCAGCAGAGGACGGACAGGGACTGTCAAACCCTACAATGAGCAGTTCTTC. Its translation: CATSRGRTGTVKPYNEQFF.

The chain links TRBV2 to TRBJ1-5; 7 nucleotides match TRBD1. The CDR3 is made up of 12 amino acids. With 8 bases clipped from V and 7 bases from J, the junction kept 5 bases outside the gene matches. Germline V CDR1 and CDR2: SNHLY, FYNNEI. The CDR3 region is CASDRDGQPQHF. The DNA of the CDR3 is TGTGCCAGCGACAGGGATGGCCAGCCCCAGCATTTT.

This clonotype was seen a handful of times. In DNA, the CDR3 is TGTGCCAGCATTGGACAGAGCTATGGCTACACCTTC. Translation: CASIGQSYGYTF. This rearrangement joins TRBV7-9 to TRBJ1-2, with D perhaps matching TRBD1 (6 bases). CDR1 is SEHNR, CDR2 FQNEAQ, per germline (reference sequence). Trimming shortened V by 7 bases and J by 4 bases, and 10 bases separated the two germline ends. This CDR3 contains 12 residues.

This clonotype has just a few counts. The genes are TRBV27 and TRBJ2-5; tentative D call: TRBD1 (5 bases). V lost 2 bases and J 5 bases, leaving 15 bases between the germline ends. Germline V gene data show CDR1 as MNHEY and CDR2 as SMNVEV (reference sequence). CDR3 length: 15 residues. The CDR3 bases are TGTGCCAGCAGTTTACAGGGATCCAGGTGGGAGACCCAGTACTTC. The encoded protein is CASSLQGSRWETQYF.